The 20 T cell receptor beta chains below all came from one sample that was sequenced in a study of identical twins (dated by TCRdb to 2015 to 2016). The library was built by means of 5' RACE. TCRdb shows the sequencer as Illumina HiSeq 2000. TCRdb reprocessing: public reads trimmed at Q25 with fastp, clones called with MiXCR, in-frame beta chains kept. Entries are consolidated by CDR3 protein sequence, retaining the most common genes and DNA. This sample gives approximately 700,000 distinct CDR3 sequences in total; roughly 6% of them show up just once. Of the sample, approximately 2% falls within the top ten clones. Material: naive T cells sorted from blood. According to the study, the label for this sample's cell subset or site signals: cells isolated with a human naive T-cell isolation kit. The receptors were sampled from a man younger than 35 in good health.

This clonotype came up a few times. The rearrangement uses TRBV7-9 and TRBJ2-5, with a weak D call TRBD2 (6 bases). Trimming stripped 5 bases from V and 1 base from J, with 8 bases between. The CDR3 spans 13 residues. Per germline, CDR1 SEHNR and CDR2 FQNEAQ (reference sequence). The CDR3 bases are TGTGCCAGCAGCGGGGACTTCCAAGAGACCCAGTACTTC. Translation: CASSGDFQETQYF. The full variable domain, with the rest looked up from reference TRBV7-9 and TRBJ2-5, is DTGVSQNPRHKITKRGQNVTFRCDPISEHNRLYWYRQTLGQGPEFLTYFQNEAQLEKSRLLSDRFSAERPKGSFSTLEIQRTEQGDSAMYLCASSGDFQETQYFGPGTRLLVL.

The V and J genes are TRBV7-9 and TRBJ2-2; D tentatively reads TRBD1 or TRBD2 (7 bases each). Germline V CDR1 and CDR2: SEHNR, FQNEAQ (reference sequence). Between the trimmed V and J ends, which lost 6 bases and 3 bases, there was a span of 14 bases. There are 15 residues in the CDR3. The CDR3 DNA sequence: TGTGCCAGCAGTCTGACAGGGAGGGACACCGGGGAGCTGTTTTTT. It translates to CASSLTGRDTGELFF.

This clonotype has just a few counts. The chain is built from TRBV18 and TRBJ2-7, with D possibly being TRBD2 (5 bases). Trimming shortened V by 3 bases and J by 5 bases, and 20 bases separated the two germline ends. The CDR3 totals 16 residues. From germline, CDR1 is KGHSH and CDR2 LQKENI. The CDR3 is CASSPGYKGTRNEQYF. CDR3 DNA sequence: TGTGCCAGCTCACCCGGTTATAAGGGTACTAGAAACGAGCAGTACTTC.

In this sample, this clonotype turned up many times. The chain is built from TRBV3-1 and TRBJ2-3, with 9 positions matching TRBD2. This CDR3 region has 16 residues. Looked up from germline, CDR1 is LGHDT and CDR2 is YNNKEL (reference sequence). The V gene end was trimmed by 2 bases and the J gene end by 4 bases; junction bases not matched to a gene: 7. In DNA, the CDR3 is TGTGCCAGCAGCCAACCTTTAGCGGGAGAGTCAGATACGCAGTATTTT. It specifies CASSQPLAGESDTQYF.

In this sample, this clonotype turned up a few times. The J gene is TRBJ2-5, the V gene TRBV12-3 or TRBV12-4, with D maybe TRBD2 (5 bases). The CDR3 totals 14 residues. Trimming cost V 6 bases and J 7 bases, with 18 bases left between them. CDR3 region: CASSAPEAPLTQYF. The CDR3 DNA reads as TGTGCCAGCAGCGCCCCGGAGGCCCCCTTGACCCAGTACTTC.

This clonotype has a count of ten or more. This chain connects TRBV28 to TRBJ1-1; D is perhaps TRBD1 (6 bases). Germline V gene data show CDR1 as MDHEN and CDR2 as SYDVKM. V was cut by 2 bases and J by 0 bases, with 10 bases left in between. This CDR3 spans 15 amino acids. The CDR3 loop reads CASSLPGTLNTEAFF. CDR3 DNA sequence: TGTGCCAGCAGTTTACCAGGGACACTGAACACTGAAGCTTTCTTT.

This clonotype has only a few counts. The chain recombines TRBV21-1 with TRBJ2-4; the listed D gene, TRBD1, was not tested against the DNA. TRBV21-1 is described as a pseudogene. The CDR3 consists of 15 residues. CDR3 bases: TGTGCCAGCCCTAAAGGCGGGGGAGAGTCGAACATTCAGTACTTC. It specifies CASPKGGGESNIQYF.

This clonotype was picked up a small number of times. V is TRBV7-9 and J is TRBJ2-7, with no clear D. CDR3 length: 12 amino acids. Trimming pared 2 bases from V and 3 bases from J, leaving 5 bases between. CDR1 and CDR2 (germline): SEHNR, FQNEAQ (reference sequence). This chain's CDR3 is CASSLQHYEQYV. The CDR3 DNA is TGTGCCAGCAGCTTACAACACTACGAGCAGTACGTC.

This clonotype was seen ten or more times. The rearrangement uses TRBV6-5 and TRBJ1-2, with TRBD1 as a possible D gene (6 bases). CDR1 and CDR2 from the germline V gene are MNHEY and SVGAGI. The V gene lost 0 bases and the J gene lost 6 bases, with 17 bases spanning the gap. This CDR3 region has 16 residues. DNA of the CDR3: TGTGCCAGCAGTTACTCGAGCGTTAGGGGGACCCATGGCTACACCTTC. Protein sequence: CASSYSSVRGTHGYTF.

This clonotype was seen a few times. This chain links TRBV12-3 or TRBV12-4 with TRBJ2-3; 12 positions agree with TRBD1. With 4 bases clipped from V and 3 bases from J, the junction kept 8 bases outside the gene matches. This CDR3 is built from 17 residues. The DNA for the CDR3 is TGTGCCAGCAGTTCCCCCGGGACAGGGGGCATAACAGATACGCAGTATTTT. Translating gives CASSSPGTGGITDTQYF.

This clonotype was detected ten times or more. The chain carries TRBV4-1 and TRBJ2-3; TRBD1 matches 9 bases. Germline CDR1 MGHRA, CDR2 YSYEKL. Losses at the gene ends were 5 bases for V and 4 bases for J; bases not matched to a gene: 7. The CDR3 sequence is 15 residues long. This CDR3 is CASSFRDRVADTQYF. Here the CDR3 DNA reads TGCGCCAGCAGCTTCCGGGACAGGGTGGCAGATACGCAGTATTTT.

This clonotype turned up a few times. The V and J genes are TRBV6-2 or TRBV6-3 and TRBJ2-3, with 15 positions matching TRBD2. The CDR3 runs 16 residues. V trimming: 5 bases; J trimming: 5 bases; junction bases outside the gene matches: 5. Per the germline V gene, CDR1 is MNHEY and CDR2 is SVGEGT. CDR3 nucleotide sequence: TGTGCCAGCAGTCGGACTAGCGGGAGGGCCGAAGATACGCAGTATTTT. It yields the protein CASSRTSGRAEDTQYF.

This clonotype was picked up many times. The V and J genes are TRBV10-3 and TRBJ2-5; D is unclear. The CDR3 spans 13 residues. Germline V CDR1 and CDR2: ENHRY, SYGVKD. Deletions cut 4 bases from V and 4 bases from J, with 10 bases between. CDR3 DNA sequence: TGTGCCATCAGTGCGCAGGCCCCAGAGACCCAGTACTTC. Amino acids: CAISAQAPETQYF.

V gene TRBV12-3 or TRBV12-4 combines with J gene TRBJ2-7; TRBD1 matches 7 bases. The V and J ends lost 6 bases and 2 bases, in that order; junction bases with no gene match: 10. The CDR3 consists of 15 residues. CDR3 protein: CASSPTTGTAYEQYF. CDR3 coding DNA: TGTGCCAGCAGCCCGACGACCGGGACAGCCTACGAGCAGTACTTC.

This chain uses TRBV19 with TRBJ2-5, with D possibly matching TRBD1 (6 bases). The V gene's germline CDR1 is LNHDA and CDR2 SQIVND (reference sequence). V was cut by 6 bases and J by 2 bases, with 19 bases left in between. This CDR3 contains 16 residues. CDR3 amino acids: CASRPEQGFGQETQYF. The CDR3, as DNA: TGTGCCAGTAGACCCGAACAGGGCTTCGGGCAAGAGACCCAGTACTTC.

This clonotype was observed a handful of times. This chain links TRBV20-1 with TRBJ2-1; 15 bases align to TRBD2. The J segment lost 8 bases and the V segment lost 4 bases, leaving 6 bases of the junction unmatched. Germline lookup yields CDR1 DFQATT and CDR2 SNEGSKA (reference sequence). CDR3 size: 15 residues. This CDR3 is CSATRTSGRADEQFF. In DNA, the CDR3 is TGCAGTGCTACCCGGACTAGCGGGAGGGCCGATGAGCAGTTCTTC.

This clonotype has only a few counts. The rearrangement links TRBV27 to TRBJ2-3, with TRBD2 matching 12 bases. From germline, CDR1 is MNHEY and CDR2 SMNVEV (reference sequence). The CDR3 totals 16 residues. J gave up 4 bases and V 3 bases, and 5 bases lay outside the gene matches. In nucleotides, the CDR3 is TGTGCCAGCAGTTTCTGGACTAGCGGGACCCCAGATACGCAGTATTTT. Translating gives CASSFWTSGTPDTQYF.

This clonotype has a count of ten or more. The rearrangement links TRBV20-1 to TRBJ2-3, with 14 bases lining up with TRBD2. Trimming took 6 bases from V and 4 from J; bases not matched to a gene: 6. There are 15 residues in the CDR3. The germline gives CDR1 DFQATT, CDR2 SNEGSKA (reference sequence). The CDR3 is CSARGLAGVSDTQYF. Written as DNA, the CDR3 is TGCAGTGCCAGGGGACTAGCGGGAGTTTCAGATACGCAGTATTTT.

The chain is built from TRBV9 and TRBJ2-7; TRBD2 aligns across 8 bases. V dropped 4 bases and J dropped 3; count of bases not matched to a gene: 12. From germline, CDR1 is SGDLS and CDR2 YYNGEE. The CDR3 sequence is 16 residues long. As DNA, the CDR3 is TGTGCCAGCAGCACGAACCCCGGGACTAGTAACTACGAGCAGTACTTC. Residues: CASSTNPGTSNYEQYF.

The rearrangement uses TRBV2 and TRBJ2-2, with D possibly matching TRBD1 (6 bases). In germline, CDR1 is SNHLY, CDR2 FYNNEI. The CDR3 loop spans 13 amino acids. Trimming removed 4 bases at V and 7 bases at J, with 10 bases between. The CDR3 region has the DNA TGTGCCAGCAGTGCTAACAGGGACGGGGAGCTGTTTTTT. It yields the protein CASSANRDGELFF.